The clone carrying this T cell receptor (beta chain) was detected once. The antigen remains unidentified. These data are taken from a study of tumor-infiltrating lymphocytes in localized non-small cell lung cancer. Points from the study as a whole: Technical variation could not be separated from intratumor heterogeneity here.

The data were produced by immunoSEQ multiplex PCR, yet TCRdb's version contains in-frame clones alone and is incomplete. The repertoire holds thousands of clones, with 79% as singletons. Germline loops: CDR1 SGHRS, CDR2 YFSETQ. The V end was cut by 0 bases, the J end by 2 bases, with 17 bases between. The CDR3 spans 18 residues. V and J are TRBV5-1 and TRBJ2-2; no firm D call. Input material: uninvolved lung tissue not adjacent to the tumor. The sequence was obtained from a human donor with non-small cell lung cancer. The CDR3 region has the DNA TGCGCCAGCAGCTTGGCCGGTAGGGCTTCTCTAAACACCGGGGAGCTGTTTTTT. Translating it yields CASSLAGRASLNTGELFF.